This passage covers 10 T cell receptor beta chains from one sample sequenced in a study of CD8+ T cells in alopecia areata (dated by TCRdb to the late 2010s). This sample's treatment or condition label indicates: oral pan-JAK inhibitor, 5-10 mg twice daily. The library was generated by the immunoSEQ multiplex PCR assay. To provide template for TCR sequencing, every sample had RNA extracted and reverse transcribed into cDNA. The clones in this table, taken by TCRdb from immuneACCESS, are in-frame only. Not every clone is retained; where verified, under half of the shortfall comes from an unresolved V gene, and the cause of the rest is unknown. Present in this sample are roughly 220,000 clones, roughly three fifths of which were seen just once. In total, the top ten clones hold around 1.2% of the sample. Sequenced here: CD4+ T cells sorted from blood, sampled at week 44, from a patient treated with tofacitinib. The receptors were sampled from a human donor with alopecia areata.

The DNA for the CDR3 is TGTGCCAGCATCAAAGGGGGAGGGGCGGGAGAGACTGAAGCTTTCTTT. This codes for CASIKGGGAGETEAFF. The chain carries TRBV27 and TRBJ1-1, with D tentatively TRBD1 (6 bases). Deletions cut 7 bases from V and 5 bases from J, with 23 bases between. The CDR3 consists of 16 residues. The germline gives CDR1 MNHEY, CDR2 SMNVEV (reference sequence).

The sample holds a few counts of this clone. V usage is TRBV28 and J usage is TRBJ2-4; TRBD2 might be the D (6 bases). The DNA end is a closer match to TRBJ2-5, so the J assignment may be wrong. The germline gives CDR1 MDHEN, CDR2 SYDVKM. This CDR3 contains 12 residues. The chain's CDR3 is CASSPELATQYF. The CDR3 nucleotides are TGTGCCAGCAGTCCCGAACTAGCGACCCAGTACTTC.

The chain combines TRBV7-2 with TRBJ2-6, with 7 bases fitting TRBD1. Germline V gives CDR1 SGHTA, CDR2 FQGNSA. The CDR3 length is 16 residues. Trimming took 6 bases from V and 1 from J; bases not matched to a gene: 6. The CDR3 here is CASSRDRLSGANVLTF. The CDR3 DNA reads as TGTGCCAGCAGTCGGGACAGATTGTCTGGGGCCAACGTCCTGACTTTC.

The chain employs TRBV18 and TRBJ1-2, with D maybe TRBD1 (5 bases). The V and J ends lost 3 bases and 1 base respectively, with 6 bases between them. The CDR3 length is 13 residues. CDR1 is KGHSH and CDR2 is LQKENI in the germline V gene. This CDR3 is CASSPDSNYGYTF. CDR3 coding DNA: TGTGCCAGCTCACCCGACAGTAACTATGGCTACACCTTC.

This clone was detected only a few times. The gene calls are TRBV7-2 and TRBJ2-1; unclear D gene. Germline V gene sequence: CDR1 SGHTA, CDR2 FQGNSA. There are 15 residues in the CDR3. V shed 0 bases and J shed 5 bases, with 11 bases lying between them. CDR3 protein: CASSLALREHNEQFF. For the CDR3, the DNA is TGTGCCAGCAGCTTAGCGCTTAGGGAACACAATGAGCAGTTCTTC. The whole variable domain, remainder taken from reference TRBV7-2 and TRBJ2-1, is GAGVSQSPSNKVTEKGKDVELRCDPISGHTALYWYRQSLGQGLEFLIYFQGNSAPDKSGLPSDRFSAERTGGSVSTLTIQRTQQEDSAVYLCASSLALREHNEQFFGPGTRLTVL.

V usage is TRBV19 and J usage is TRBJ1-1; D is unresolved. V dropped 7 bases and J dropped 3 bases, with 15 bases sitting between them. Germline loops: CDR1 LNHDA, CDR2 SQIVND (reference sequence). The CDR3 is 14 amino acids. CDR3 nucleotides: TGTGCCAGTACGAGGGTGGAATTGGACACTGAAGCTTTCTTT. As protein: CASTRVELDTEAFF.

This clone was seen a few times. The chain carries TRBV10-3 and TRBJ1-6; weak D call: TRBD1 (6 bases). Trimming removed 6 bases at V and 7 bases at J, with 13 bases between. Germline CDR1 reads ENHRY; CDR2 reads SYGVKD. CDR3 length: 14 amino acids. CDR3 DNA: TGTGCCATCAGAAGCGGGACACCGAATTCACCCCTCCACTTT. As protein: CAIRSGTPNSPLHF.

The CDR3 nucleotides are TGTGCCAGCAGTAGAGGACACCGGGAGACCCAGTACTTC. As protein: CASSRGHRETQYF. The rearrangement links TRBV27 to TRBJ2-5; tentatively, D is TRBD1 (5 bases). The length of the CDR3 is 13 residues. Deletions cut 5 bases from V and 5 bases from J, with 12 bases between. CDR1 and CDR2 (germline): MNHEY, SMNVEV (reference sequence).

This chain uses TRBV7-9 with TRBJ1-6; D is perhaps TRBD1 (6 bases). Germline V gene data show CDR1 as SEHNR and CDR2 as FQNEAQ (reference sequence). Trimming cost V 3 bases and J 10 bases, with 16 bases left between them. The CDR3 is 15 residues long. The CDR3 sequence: CASSFETGNWSPLHF. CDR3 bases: TGTGCCAGCAGCTTTGAGACAGGAAACTGGTCACCCCTCCACTTT.

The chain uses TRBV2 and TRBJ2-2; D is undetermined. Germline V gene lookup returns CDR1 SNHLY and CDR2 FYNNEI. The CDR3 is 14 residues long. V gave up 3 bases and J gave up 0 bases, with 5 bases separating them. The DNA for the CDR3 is TGTGCCAGCAGTGAGGAAGCGAACACCGGGGAGCTGTTTTTT. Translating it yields CASSEEANTGELFF.